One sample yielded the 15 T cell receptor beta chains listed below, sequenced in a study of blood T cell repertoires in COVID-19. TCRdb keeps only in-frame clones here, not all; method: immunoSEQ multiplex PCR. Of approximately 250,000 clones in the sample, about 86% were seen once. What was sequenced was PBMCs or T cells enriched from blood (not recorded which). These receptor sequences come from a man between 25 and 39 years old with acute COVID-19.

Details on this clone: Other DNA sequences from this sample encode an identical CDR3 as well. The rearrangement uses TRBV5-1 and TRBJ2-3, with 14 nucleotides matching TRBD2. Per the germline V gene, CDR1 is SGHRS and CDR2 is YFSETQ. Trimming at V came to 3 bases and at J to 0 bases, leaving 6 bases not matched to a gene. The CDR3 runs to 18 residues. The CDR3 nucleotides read TGCGCCAGCAGCTCCGGACTAGCGGGGGGCGCTAGCACAGATACGCAGTATTTT. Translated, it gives CASSSGLAGGASTDTQYF.

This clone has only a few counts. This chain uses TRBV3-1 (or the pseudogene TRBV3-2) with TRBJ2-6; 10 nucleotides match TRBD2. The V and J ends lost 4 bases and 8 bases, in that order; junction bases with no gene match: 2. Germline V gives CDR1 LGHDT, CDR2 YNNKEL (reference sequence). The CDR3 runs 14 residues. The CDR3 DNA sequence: TGTGCCAGCAGCCTTAGCGGGAGGTCCAACGTCCTGACTTTC. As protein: CASSLSGRSNVLTF.

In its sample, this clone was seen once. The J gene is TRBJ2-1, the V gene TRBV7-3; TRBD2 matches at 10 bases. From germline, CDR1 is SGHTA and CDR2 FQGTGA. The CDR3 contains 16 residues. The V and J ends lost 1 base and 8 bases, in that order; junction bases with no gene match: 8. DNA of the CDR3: TGTGCCAGCAGCTTAAGAGGGCTAGCGGGAGTCTATGAGCAGTTCTTC. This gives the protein CASSLRGLAGVYEQFF.

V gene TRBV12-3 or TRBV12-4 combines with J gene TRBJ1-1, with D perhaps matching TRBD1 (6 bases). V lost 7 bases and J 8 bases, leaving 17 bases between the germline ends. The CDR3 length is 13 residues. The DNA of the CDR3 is TGTGCCAGCACCGAAAAAAACAGGGTCGAAGCTTTCTTT. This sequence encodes CASTEKNRVEAFF.

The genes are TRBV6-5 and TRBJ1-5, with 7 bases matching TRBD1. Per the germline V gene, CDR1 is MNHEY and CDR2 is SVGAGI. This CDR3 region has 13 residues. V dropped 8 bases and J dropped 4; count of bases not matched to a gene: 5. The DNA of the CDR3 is TGTGCCAGCGGACAGGTTAATAATCAGCCCCAGCATTTT. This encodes CASGQVNNQPQHF.

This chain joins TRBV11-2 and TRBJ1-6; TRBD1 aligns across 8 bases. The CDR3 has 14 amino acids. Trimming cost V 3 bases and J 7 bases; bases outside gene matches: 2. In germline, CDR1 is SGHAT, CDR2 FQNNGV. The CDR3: CASSLDRENSPLHF. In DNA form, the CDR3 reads TGTGCCAGCAGCTTGGACAGGGAAAATTCACCCCTCCACTTT. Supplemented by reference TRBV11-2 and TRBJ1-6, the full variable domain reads EAGVAQSPRYKIIEKRQSVAFWCNPISGHATLYWYQQILGQGPKLLIQFQNNGVVDDSQLPKDRFSAERLKGVDSTLKIQPAKLEDSAVYLCASSLDRENSPLHFGNGTRLTVT.

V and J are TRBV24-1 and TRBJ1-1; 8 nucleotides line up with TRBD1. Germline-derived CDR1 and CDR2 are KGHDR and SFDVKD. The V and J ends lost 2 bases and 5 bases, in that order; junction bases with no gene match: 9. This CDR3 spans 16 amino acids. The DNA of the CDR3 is TGTGCCACCAGTGATTCGGGGCAGGGGGCTTTAACTGAAGCTTTCTTT. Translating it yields CATSDSGQGALTEAFF.

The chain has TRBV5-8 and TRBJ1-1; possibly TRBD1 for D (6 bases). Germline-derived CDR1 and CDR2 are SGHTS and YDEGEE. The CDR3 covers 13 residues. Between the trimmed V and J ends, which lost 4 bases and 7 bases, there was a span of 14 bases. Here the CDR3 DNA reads TGTGCCAGCAGCCCGACGGACAGCCTTGAAGCTTTCTTT. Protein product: CASSPTDSLEAFF.

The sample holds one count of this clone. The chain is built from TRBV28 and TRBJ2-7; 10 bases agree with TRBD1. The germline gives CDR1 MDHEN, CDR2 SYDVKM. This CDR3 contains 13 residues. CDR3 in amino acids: CASSFSGTGVLGV. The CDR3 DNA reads TGTGCCAGCAGTTTCTCCGGGACAGGGGTCCTAGGGGTC.

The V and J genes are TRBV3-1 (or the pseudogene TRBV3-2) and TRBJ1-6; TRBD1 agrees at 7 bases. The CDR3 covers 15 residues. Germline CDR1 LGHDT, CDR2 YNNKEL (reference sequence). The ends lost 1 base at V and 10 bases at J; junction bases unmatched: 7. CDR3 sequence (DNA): TGTGCCAGCAGCCAAGGGGCAGGGGGATCATCACCCCTCCACTTT. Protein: CASSQGAGGSSPLHF.

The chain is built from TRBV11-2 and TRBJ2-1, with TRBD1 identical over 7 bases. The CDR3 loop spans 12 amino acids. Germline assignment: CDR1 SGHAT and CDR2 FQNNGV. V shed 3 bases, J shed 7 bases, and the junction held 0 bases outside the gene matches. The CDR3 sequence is CASSFRGNEQFF. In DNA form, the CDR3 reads TGTGCCAGCAGCTTCAGGGGGAATGAGCAGTTCTTC.

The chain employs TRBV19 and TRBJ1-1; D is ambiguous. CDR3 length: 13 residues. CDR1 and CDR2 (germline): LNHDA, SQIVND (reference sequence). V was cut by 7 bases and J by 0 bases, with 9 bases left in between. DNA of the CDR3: TGTGCCAGTAAGCCCCCCATGAACACTGAAGCTTTCTTT. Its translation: CASKPPMNTEAFF.

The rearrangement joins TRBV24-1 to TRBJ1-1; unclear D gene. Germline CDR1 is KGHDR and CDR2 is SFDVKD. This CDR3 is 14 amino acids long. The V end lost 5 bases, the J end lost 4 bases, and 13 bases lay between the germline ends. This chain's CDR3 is CATSAGNAVTEAFF. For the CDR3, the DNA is TGTGCCACCAGTGCGGGGAATGCGGTCACTGAAGCTTTCTTT.

The CDR3 protein is CASRPLNSYNEQFF. The CDR3 DNA reads TGTGCCAGCAGACCCCTAAACTCCTACAATGAGCAGTTCTTC. The chain links TRBV28 to TRBJ2-1, with no clear D. CDR1 MDHEN and CDR2 SYDVKM come from the germline V gene. With 6 bases removed from V and 0 bases from J, the gap between germline ends came to 9 bases. The CDR3 consists of 14 residues. The full variable domain, rest sourced from reference TRBV28 and TRBJ2-1, is DVKVTQSSRYLVKRTGEKVFLECVQDMDHENMFWYRQDPGLGLRLIYFSYDVKMKEKGDIPEGYSVSREKKERFSLILESASTNQTSMYLCASRPLNSYNEQFFGPGTRLTVL.

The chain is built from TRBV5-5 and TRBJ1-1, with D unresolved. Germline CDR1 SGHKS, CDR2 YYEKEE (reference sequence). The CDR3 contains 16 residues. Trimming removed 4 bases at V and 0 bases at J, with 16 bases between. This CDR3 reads CASSPLGGRMNTEAFF. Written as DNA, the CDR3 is TGTGCCAGCAGCCCCCTTGGAGGCCGCATGAACACTGAAGCTTTCTTT. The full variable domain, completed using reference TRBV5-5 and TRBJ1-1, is DAGVTQSPTHLIKTRGQQVTLRCSPISGHKSVSWYQQVLGQGPQFIFQYYEKEERGRGNFPDRFSARQFPNYSSELNVNALLLGDSALYLCASSPLGGRMNTEAFFGQGTRLTVV.